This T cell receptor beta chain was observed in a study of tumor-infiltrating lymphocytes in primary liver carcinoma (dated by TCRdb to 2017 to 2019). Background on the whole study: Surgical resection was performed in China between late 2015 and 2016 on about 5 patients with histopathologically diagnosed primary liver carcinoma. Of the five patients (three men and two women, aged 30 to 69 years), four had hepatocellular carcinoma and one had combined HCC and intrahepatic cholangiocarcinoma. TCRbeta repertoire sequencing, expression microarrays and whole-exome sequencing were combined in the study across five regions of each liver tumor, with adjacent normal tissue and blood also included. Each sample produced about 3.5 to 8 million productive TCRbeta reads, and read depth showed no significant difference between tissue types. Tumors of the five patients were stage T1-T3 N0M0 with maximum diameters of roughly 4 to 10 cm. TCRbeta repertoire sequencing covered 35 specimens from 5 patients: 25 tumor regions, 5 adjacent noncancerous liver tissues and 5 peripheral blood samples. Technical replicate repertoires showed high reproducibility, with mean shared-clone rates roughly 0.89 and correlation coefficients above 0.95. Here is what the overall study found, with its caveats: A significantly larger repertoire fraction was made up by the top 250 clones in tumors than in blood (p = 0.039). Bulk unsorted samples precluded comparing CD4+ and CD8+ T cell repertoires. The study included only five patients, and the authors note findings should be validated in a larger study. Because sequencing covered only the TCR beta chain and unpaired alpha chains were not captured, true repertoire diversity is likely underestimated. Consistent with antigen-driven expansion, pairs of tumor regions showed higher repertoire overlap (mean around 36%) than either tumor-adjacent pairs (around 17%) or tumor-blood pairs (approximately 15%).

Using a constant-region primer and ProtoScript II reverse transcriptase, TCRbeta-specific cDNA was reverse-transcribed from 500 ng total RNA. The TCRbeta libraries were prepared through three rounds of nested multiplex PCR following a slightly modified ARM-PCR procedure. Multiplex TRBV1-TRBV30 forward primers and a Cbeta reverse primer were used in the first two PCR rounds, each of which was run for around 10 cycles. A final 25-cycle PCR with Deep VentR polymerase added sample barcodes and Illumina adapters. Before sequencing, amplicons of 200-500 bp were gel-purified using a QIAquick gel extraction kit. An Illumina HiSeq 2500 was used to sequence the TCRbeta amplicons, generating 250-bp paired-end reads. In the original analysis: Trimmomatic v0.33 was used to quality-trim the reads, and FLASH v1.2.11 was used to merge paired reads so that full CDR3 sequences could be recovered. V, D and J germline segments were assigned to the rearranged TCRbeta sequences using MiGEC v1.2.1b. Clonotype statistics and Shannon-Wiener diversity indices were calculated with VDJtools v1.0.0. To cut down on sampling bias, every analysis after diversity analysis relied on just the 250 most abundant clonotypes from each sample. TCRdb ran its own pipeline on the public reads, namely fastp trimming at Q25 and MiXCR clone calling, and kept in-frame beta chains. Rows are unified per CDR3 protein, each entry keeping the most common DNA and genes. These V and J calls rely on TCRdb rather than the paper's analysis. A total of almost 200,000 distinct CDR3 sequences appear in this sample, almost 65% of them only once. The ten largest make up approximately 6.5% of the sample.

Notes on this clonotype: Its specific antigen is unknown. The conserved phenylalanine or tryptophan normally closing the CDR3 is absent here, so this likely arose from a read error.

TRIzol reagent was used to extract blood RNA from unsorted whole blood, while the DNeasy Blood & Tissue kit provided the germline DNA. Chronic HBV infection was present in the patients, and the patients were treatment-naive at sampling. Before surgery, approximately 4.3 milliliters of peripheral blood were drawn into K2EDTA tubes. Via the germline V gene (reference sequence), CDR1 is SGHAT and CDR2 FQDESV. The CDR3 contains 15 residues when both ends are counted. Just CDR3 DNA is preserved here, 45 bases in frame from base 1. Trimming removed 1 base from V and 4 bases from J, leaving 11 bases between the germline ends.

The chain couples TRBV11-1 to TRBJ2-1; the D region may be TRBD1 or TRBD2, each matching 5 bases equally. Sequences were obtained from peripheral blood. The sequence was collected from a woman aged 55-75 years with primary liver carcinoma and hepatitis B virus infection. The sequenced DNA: TGTGCCAGCAGCTTAGGGGGGATGACTTACAATGAGCAGTTCTTG. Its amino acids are CASSLGGMTYNEQFL.